The 22 T cell receptor beta chains presented below share a single source sample, sequenced in a study of blood T cell repertoires in COVID-19. This table comes from immunoSEQ multiplex PCR, and its TCRdb copy is limited to in-frame clones, with some not included. This sample has under 200,000 clones, with 80% found just once. Sample: peripheral blood. The receptors derive from a man between 60 and 75 years old with acute or convalescent COVID-19.

The chain is built from TRBV11-2 and TRBJ2-1; possibly TRBD2 for D (5 bases). The CDR3 has 15 residues. V was pared by 6 bases and J by 4 bases, with 16 bases between. The V gene's germline CDR1 is SGHAT and CDR2 FQNNGV. CDR3 DNA: TGTGCCAGCAGGGCCGAGGGCTTTGGATACAATGAGCAGTTCTTC. Amino acids: CASRAEGFGYNEQFF.

The chain uses TRBV5-8 and TRBJ2-1; 7 nucleotides agree with TRBD2. The CDR3 contains 15 residues. J was trimmed by 2 bases and V by 0 bases; bases with no gene match: 2. In germline, CDR1 is SGHTS, CDR2 YDEGEE. Written as DNA, the CDR3 is TGTGCCAGCAGCTTGGAGAGCGGGGCCTACAATGAGCAGTTCTTC. Its protein is CASSLESGAYNEQFF.

This chain connects TRBV25-1 to TRBJ1-2; a possible D gene is TRBD1 (5 bases). V gave up 1 base and J gave up 8 bases, with 14 bases separating them. Germline V lookup: CDR1 MGHDK, CDR2 SYGVNS. CDR3 size: 14 residues. The CDR3 coding sequence is TGTGCCAGCAGTGAATGGGGACGGAGGGACGGCTACACCTTC. Protein sequence: CASSEWGRRDGYTF.

J is TRBJ2-7 and V is TRBV19; a possible D gene is TRBD2 (5 bases). CDR1 and CDR2 from the germline V gene are LNHDA and SQIVND (reference sequence). The CDR3 runs to 14 residues. The V gene lost 2 bases and the J gene lost 1 base, with 9 bases spanning the gap. The CDR3: CASSISRESYEQYF. DNA for the CDR3: TGTGCCAGTAGTATAAGCCGGGAATCCTACGAGCAGTACTTC.

This chain connects TRBV7-2 to TRBJ2-1; 9 bases agree with TRBD2. The CDR3 contains 16 residues. CDR1 SGHTA and CDR2 FQGNSA come from the germline V gene. J was trimmed by 1 base and V by 4 bases; bases with no gene match: 5. The CDR3 DNA reads TGTGCCAGCAGCTCCACTAGCGGGTGGTCCTACAATGAGCAGTTCTTC. It yields the protein CASSSTSGWSYNEQFF.

V is TRBV20-1 and J is TRBJ2-3; 9 bases align to TRBD2. This CDR3 region has 14 residues. The J segment lost 5 bases and the V segment lost 3 bases, leaving 6 bases of the junction unmatched. CDR1 and CDR2 from the germline V gene are DFQATT and SNEGSKA (reference sequence). Here the CDR3 DNA reads TGCAGTGCTAGTGAGGCGGGAGGGCGAGATACGCAGTATTTT. This sequence encodes CSASEAGGRDTQYF.

V and J are TRBV18 and TRBJ1-4; D remains unclear. The CDR3 sequence is 17 residues long. Trimming removed 2 bases at V and 0 bases at J, with 13 bases between. Germline CDR1 is KGHSH and CDR2 is LQKENI. The CDR3 coding sequence is TGTGCCAGCTCACCAATGGAGGTGACGGCAACTAATGAAAAACTGTTTTTT. Protein sequence: CASSPMEVTATNEKLFF.

The chain combines TRBV30 with TRBJ2-4; D possibly corresponds to TRBD2 (6 bases). The V end was cut by 5 bases, the J end by 0 bases, with 8 bases between. The CDR3 is made up of 13 amino acids. The germline V gene encodes CDR1 GTSNPN and CDR2 SVGIG (reference sequence). The CDR3 coding sequence is TGTGCCTGGGAGGGACTAGCCAAAAACATTCAGTACTTC. Translating gives CAWEGLAKNIQYF.

This rearrangement joins TRBV19 to TRBJ1-4; D may be TRBD1 (5 bases). Germline V gene sequence: CDR1 LNHDA, CDR2 SQIVND (reference sequence). This CDR3 is built from 15 residues. Between the trimmed V and J ends, which lost 3 bases and 7 bases, there was a span of 15 bases. In nucleotides, the CDR3 is TGTGCCAGTAGTATGGGGGGAAGGGTCGGTGAAAAACTGTTTTTT. As protein: CASSMGGRVGEKLFF. The full variable domain, with the rest looked up from reference TRBV19 and TRBJ1-4, is DGGITQSPKYLFRKEGQNVTLSCEQNLNHDAMYWYRQDPGQGLRLIYYSQIVNDFQKGDIAEGYSVSREKKESFPLTVTSAQKNPTAFYLCASSMGGRVGEKLFFGSGTQLSVL.

The rearrangement links TRBV9 to TRBJ2-5, with D perhaps matching TRBD2 (6 bases). Germline values: CDR1 SGDLS, CDR2 YYNGEE. The CDR3 is 14 amino acids. The V end was cut by 3 bases, the J end by 4 bases, with 13 bases between. CDR3 region: CASSEAGGRETQYF. The DNA for the CDR3 is TGTGCCAGCAGCGAGGCCGGGGGTCGAGAGACCCAGTACTTC.

This clone has a single count. The V gene is TRBV5-4, the J gene TRBJ1-1; a weak D match, TRBD1 (5 bases). This CDR3 spans 15 amino acids. In germline, CDR1 is SGHNT, CDR2 YYREEE (reference sequence). V gave up 4 bases and J gave up 4 bases, with 17 bases separating them. CDR3 amino acids: CASSPSDRGPTEAFF. CDR3 coding DNA: TGTGCCAGCAGCCCCTCAGATAGGGGTCCCACTGAAGCTTTCTTT. The full variable domain, with the rest looked up from reference TRBV5-4 and TRBJ1-1, is ETGVTQSPTHLIKTRGQQVTLRCSSQSGHNTVSWYQQALGQGPQFIFQYYREEENGRGNFPPRFSGLQFPNYSSELNVNALELDDSALYLCASSPSDRGPTEAFFGQGTRLTVV.

The chain is built from TRBV30 and TRBJ1-4; D unclear. Germline V gives CDR1 GTSNPN, CDR2 SVGIG (reference sequence). The CDR3 consists of 17 residues. V was clipped by 2 bases and J by 4 bases, with 20 bases between them. For the CDR3, the DNA is TGTGCCTGGAGTTTCAAAGAGGTTCCGAATTTTAATGAAAAACTGTTTTTT. Translation gives CAWSFKEVPNFNEKLFF.

V and J are TRBV5-6 and TRBJ1-1; 8 bases fit TRBD1. V trimming: 0 bases; J trimming: 0 bases; junction bases outside the gene matches: 4. The CDR3 totals 16 residues. Looked up from germline, CDR1 is SGHDT and CDR2 is YYEEEE. The CDR3 DNA reads TGTGCCAGCAGCTTGGGGGGGACAGGCCTGAACACTGAAGCTTTCTTT. Protein: CASSLGGTGLNTEAFF. The variable domain in full, with the rest retrieved from reference TRBV5-6 and TRBJ1-1, is DAGVTQSPTHLIKTRGQQVTLRCSPKSGHDTVSWYQQALGQGPQFIFQYYEEEERQRGNFPDRFSGHQFPNYSSELNVNALLLGDSALYLCASSLGGTGLNTEAFFGQGTRLTVV.

This clone was counted only a few times. The CDR3 is CASRADSGAAYEQYF. The CDR3 region has the DNA TGTGCCAGCAGAGCGGATAGCGGGGCCGCCTACGAGCAGTACTTC. V is TRBV2 and J is TRBJ2-7, with 8 bases lining up with TRBD2. With V trimmed by 6 bases and J by 2 bases, 9 bases remained unmatched. Germline lookup yields CDR1 SNHLY and CDR2 FYNNEI. The CDR3 is 15 amino acids.

As DNA, the CDR3 is TGTGCCAGCAGCCGGGACAGAAGAAATTCACCCCTCCACTTT. Its translation: CASSRDRRNSPLHF. The rearrangement links TRBV11-2 to TRBJ1-6, with TRBD1 matching over 7 bases. Germline CDR1 and CDR2: SGHAT and FQNNGV. V lost 5 bases and J lost 7; bases outside the gene matches: 5. The CDR3 is 14 residues long.

This chain joins TRBV30 and TRBJ1-3; no reliable D call. Germline CDR1 GTSNPN, CDR2 SVGIG (reference sequence). The germline V and J ends were trimmed by 3 bases and 3 bases, with 15 bases remaining between them. The CDR3 length is 15 residues. This chain's CDR3 is CAWSTGPSFGNTIYF. The CDR3 DNA sequence: TGTGCCTGGAGCACGGGTCCCTCATTTGGAAACACCATATATTTT.

This sequence joins TRBV5-6 and TRBJ1-5; D is possibly TRBD1 (6 bases). Germline V gene data show CDR1 as SGHDT and CDR2 as YYEEEE. Deletions cut 4 bases from V and 0 bases from J, with 11 bases between. The CDR3 extends over 15 amino acids. CDR3 in amino acids: CASSRTVHSNQPQHF. In DNA, the CDR3 is TGTGCCAGCAGCCGGACAGTCCATAGCAATCAGCCCCAGCATTTT. Variable domain in full (rest from reference TRBV5-6 and TRBJ1-5): DAGVTQSPTHLIKTRGQQVTLRCSPKSGHDTVSWYQQALGQGPQFIFQYYEEEERQRGNFPDRFSGHQFPNYSSELNVNALLLGDSALYLCASSRTVHSNQPQHFGDGTRLSIL.

CDR3 coding DNA: TGTGCCAGCAGTTACGGGCAGTACAATGAGCAGTTCTTC. The encoded protein is CASSYGQYNEQFF. The chain couples TRBV6-5 to TRBJ2-1, with D hard to call. This CDR3 has 13 residues. Germline V gene sequence: CDR1 MNHEY, CDR2 SVGAGI. Trimming cost V 2 bases and J 4 bases, with 6 bases left between them.

The chain uses TRBV5-6 and TRBJ2-3; TRBD2 matches 12 bases. The CDR3 runs to 18 residues. CDR1 is SGHDT and CDR2 is YYEEEE in the germline V gene. The V segment lost 0 bases and the J segment 1 base; nucleotides outside the gene matches: 6. Here the CDR3 DNA reads TGTGCCAGCAGCTTGGCTAGCGGGGGGGGCCGGGGCACAGATACGCAGTATTTT. Translating gives CASSLASGGGRGTDTQYF.

This chain joins TRBV12-5 and TRBJ2-2; D is unresolved. Trimming pared 6 bases from V and 4 bases from J, leaving 9 bases between. Germline V gene sequence: CDR1 LGHNT, CDR2 FRNRAP. The CDR3 covers 13 residues. Written as DNA, the CDR3 is TGTGCTAGTGGAGCAGCGCTCACCGGGGAGCTGTTTTTT. Its protein product is CASGAALTGELFF.

This chain connects TRBV9 to TRBJ2-3; D might be TRBD2 (5 bases). V lost 0 bases and J lost 0, with 8 bases in between. This CDR3 region has 15 residues. Germline V gene sequence: CDR1 SGDLS, CDR2 YYNGEE. In DNA, the CDR3 is TGTGCCAGCAGCGTAGGATGGACTAGCACAGATACGCAGTATTTT. This encodes CASSVGWTSTDTQYF.

This chain uses TRBV3-1 (or the pseudogene TRBV3-2) with TRBJ1-6; no clear D gene. V gave up 4 bases and J gave up 7 bases, with 8 bases separating them. The germline V gene has CDR1 LGHDT and CDR2 YNNKEL (reference sequence). CDR3 length: 13 residues. The CDR3 bases are TGTGCCAGCAGCCCCTTGGAGAATTCACCCCTCCACTTT. The encoded protein is CASSPLENSPLHF.